This T cell receptor beta chain was retrieved from a study of T cell responses to AZD1222 COVID-19 vaccine. Sequencing was performed with immunoSEQ multiplex PCR; in TCRdb, only in-frame clones are kept and a portion is missing. The sample lists more than 100,000 clones; about nine tenths were seen once. Regarding the study as a whole: In all cases, repertoires were sampled only after the peak T cell response. Females outnumbered males among donors, who were mostly white British; clonal diversity was possibly underestimated. Two doses of AZD1222 preceded a rise in Spike-specific TCR breadth and depth. CD4 TCRs covered the whole spike, strongest at regions 160-218 and 743-854.

Notes on this clone: Its specificity is unknown.

The specimen comprised peripheral blood, sampled 28 days after the second AZD1222 dose. This receptor was obtained from an adult who received the AZD1222 COVID-19 vaccine.

CDR3 nucleotides: TGTGCCAGCCAATCAGAGGTTAGGGCACCCCTCCACTTT. Translated: CASQSEVRAPLHF. V usage is TRBV4-2 and J usage is TRBJ1-6, with no clear D. Per the germline V gene, CDR1 is LGHNA and CDR2 is YNFKEQ. The CDR3 runs 13 residues. Trimming pared 8 bases from V and 11 bases from J, leaving 16 bases between.